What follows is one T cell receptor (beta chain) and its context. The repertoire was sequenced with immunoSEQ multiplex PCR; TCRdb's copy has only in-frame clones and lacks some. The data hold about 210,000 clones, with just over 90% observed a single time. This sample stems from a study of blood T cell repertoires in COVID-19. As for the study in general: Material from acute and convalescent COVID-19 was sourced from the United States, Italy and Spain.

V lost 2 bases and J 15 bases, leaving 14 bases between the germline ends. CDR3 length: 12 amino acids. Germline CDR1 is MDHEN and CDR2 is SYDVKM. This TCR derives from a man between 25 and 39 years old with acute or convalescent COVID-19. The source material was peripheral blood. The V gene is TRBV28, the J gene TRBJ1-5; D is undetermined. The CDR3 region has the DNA TGTGCCAGCAGTTTAGGAGGGCTAAGTCTGCATTTT. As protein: CASSLGGLSLHF.